Each of the 19 T cell receptor beta chains below was sequenced from the same sample in a study of shared clonotypes between healthy human individuals. TCRdb keeps only in-frame clones here, not all; method: immunoSEQ multiplex PCR. The sample shows over 950,000 clones, 60% to 85% of them seen only once. Sequenced material: memory CD4+ T cells from PBMCs. Subset indicated: CD45RA-negative fraction. The origin of the receptors is a man aged 18-30 years in good health. Some clones in this sample may be carry-over from other donors' samples.

The chain is built from TRBV5-1 and TRBJ2-1; TRBD2 aligns across 8 bases. The CDR3 is 16 residues long. V lost 4 bases, J lost 6 bases, and 12 bases stayed unmatched. The V gene's germline CDR1 is SGHRS and CDR2 YFSETQ. The CDR3 DNA reads TGCGCCAGCAGCCCGCGGGGGCTAGCGGGCCGCAATGAGCAGTTCTTC. Translated, it gives CASSPRGLAGRNEQFF.

This chain connects TRBV19 to TRBJ1-1; the D is unclear. Germline CDR1 and CDR2: LNHDA and SQIVND (reference sequence). This CDR3 comprises 14 residues. Between the trimmed V and J ends, which lost 1 base and 3 bases, there was a span of 9 bases. The DNA of the CDR3 is TGTGCCAGTAGTATAGGGGATGGGGACACTGAAGCTTTCTTT. It is translated as CASSIGDGDTEAFF.

The CDR3 reads CASSHIQGSRKAGELFF. CDR3 nucleotides: TGTGCCAGCAGCCATATACAGGGCTCACGTAAGGCCGGGGAGCTGTTTTTT. The V and J genes are TRBV7-2 and TRBJ2-2, with D perhaps TRBD1 (6 bases). The CDR3 is 17 residues long. CDR1 SGHTA and CDR2 FQGNSA come from the germline V gene. V shed 5 bases and J shed 6 bases, with 22 bases lying between them.

A remark on this clone: Other DNA sequences from this sample encode an identical CDR3 as well. The chain is built from TRBV18 and TRBJ2-5; D gene unclear. The germline CDR1 and CDR2 sequences are KGHSH and LQKENI. The CDR3 has 12 residues. Trimming pared 3 bases from V and 0 bases from J, leaving 2 bases between. Written as DNA, the CDR3 is TGTGCCAGCTCACCGAACCAAGAGACCCAGTACTTC. It is translated as CASSPNQETQYF.

The chain couples TRBV18 to TRBJ2-2; 10 positions match TRBD1. The CDR3 covers 15 residues. V was clipped by 8 bases and J by 4 bases; unmatched bases: 7. Germline V gene data show CDR1 as KGHSH and CDR2 as LQKENI. CDR3 in amino acids: CASTAGTGATGELFF. The CDR3 DNA reads as TGTGCCAGCACTGCCGGGACAGGGGCCACCGGGGAGCTGTTTTTT. The variable domain in full, completed from reference TRBV18 and TRBJ2-2, reads NAGVMQNPRHLVRRRGQEARLRCSPMKGHSHVYWYRQLPEEGLKFMVYLQKENIIDESGMPKERFSAEFPKEGPSILRIQQVVRGDSAAYFCASTAGTGATGELFFGEGSRLTVL.

V usage is TRBV4-1 and J usage is TRBJ2-1, with TRBD2 matching over 12 bases. The junction had 9 bases not matched to a gene; V was cut back by 4 bases and J by 2 bases. CDR3 length equals 18 residues. CDR1 MGHRA and CDR2 YSYEKL come from the germline V gene. DNA for the CDR3: TGCGCCAGCAGCCTCGGGACTAGCGGGCCCAAACCCTACAATGAGCAGTTCTTC. Translation gives CASSLGTSGPKPYNEQFF.

As to this clone: The identical CDR3 is also encoded by other nucleotide sequences in the sample. The V call is TRBV28, the J call TRBJ2-5; 13 bases are a match to TRBD2. The CDR3 runs to 16 residues. V gave up 6 bases and J gave up 5 bases; unmatched junction bases: 9. Germline-derived CDR1 and CDR2 are MDHEN and SYDVKM. The CDR3 region is CASSPGLAGERETQYF. In nucleotides, the CDR3 is TGTGCCAGCAGCCCCGGACTAGCGGGAGAGCGGGAGACCCAGTACTTC.

With regard to this clone: A much bigger clone sits one base away, suggesting this may be a read error. The V call is TRBV5-1, the J call TRBJ1-4, with D hard to call. Between the trimmed V and J ends, which lost 0 bases and 3 bases, there was a span of 3 bases. The CDR3 sequence is 13 residues long. The germline V gene has CDR1 SGHRS and CDR2 YFSETQ. CDR3: CASSLEPNEKLFF. CDR3 sequence (DNA): TGCGCCAGCAGCTTGGAACCTAATGAAAAACTGTTTTTT.

The J gene is TRBJ1-2, the V gene TRBV25-1; tentative D call: TRBD1 (5 bases). Germline CDR1 reads MGHDK; CDR2 reads SYGVNS. Trimming left V 8 bases short and J 10 bases short, with 20 bases between. The CDR3 runs to 13 residues. The CDR3 region is CASQRGGGSDYTF. In DNA, the CDR3 is TGTGCCAGCCAGCGCGGGGGTGGCTCGGACTACACCTTC.

The chain uses TRBV11-1 and TRBJ1-1; D gene uncertain. V was shortened by 4 bases and J by 5 bases, with 14 bases between the two germline ends. CDR3 size: 14 residues. Germline CDR1 SGHAT, CDR2 FQDESV (reference sequence). For the CDR3, the DNA is TGTGCCAGCAGCTGGCTTGGAGGTGGGACTGAAGCTTTCTTT. Its translation is CASSWLGGGTEAFF.

This chain links TRBV19 with TRBJ2-2; TRBD2 aligns across 7 bases. Germline V gene sequence: CDR1 LNHDA, CDR2 SQIVND (reference sequence). CDR3 length: 17 amino acids. The V and J ends lost 5 bases and 0 bases, in that order; junction bases with no gene match: 9. The DNA for the CDR3 is TGTGCCAGTAGTGTGTGGGCTAGCGGTTCGAACACCGGGGAGCTGTTTTTT. Translated: CASSVWASGSNTGELFF.

This clone was seen a handful of times. The gene calls are TRBV27 and TRBJ1-1, with D tentatively TRBD1 (6 bases). This CDR3 contains 14 residues. V was shortened by 5 bases and J by 2 bases, with 12 bases between the two germline ends. CDR1 and CDR2 from the germline V gene are MNHEY and SMNVEV (reference sequence). The CDR3 bases are TGTGCCAGCAGTCGGACAGCGACAAACACTGAAGCTTTCTTT. Its translation: CASSRTATNTEAFF.

Only one count was recorded for this clone. V is TRBV6-1 and J is TRBJ2-1; TRBD1 might be the D (5 bases). Trimming pared 6 bases from V and 4 bases from J, leaving 7 bases between. CDR1 MNHNS and CDR2 SASEGT come from the germline V gene. The length of the CDR3 is 12 residues. CDR3 amino acids: CASRQEYNEQFF. The CDR3 bases are TGTGCCAGCAGACAGGAGTACAATGAGCAGTTCTTC.

This clone was seen only a few times. This sequence joins TRBV7-3 and TRBJ2-3; D is unresolved. Germline V gives CDR1 SGHTA, CDR2 FQGTGA. V was cut by 4 bases and J by 8 bases, with 13 bases left in between. This CDR3 contains 13 residues. CDR3: CASSSAGSGTQYF. CDR3 DNA sequence: TGTGCCAGCAGCTCAGCCGGGTCGGGTACGCAGTATTTT. The whole variable domain, filled in from reference TRBV7-3 and TRBJ2-3, reads GAGVSQTPSNKVTEKGKYVELRCDPISGHTALYWYRQSLGQGPEFLIYFQGTGAADDSGLPNDRFFAVRPEGSVSTLKIQRTERGDSAVYLCASSSAGSGTQYFGPGTRLTVL.

The sample holds many counts of this clone. Different DNA sequences within this sample yield the same CDR3. The genes are TRBV7-9 and TRBJ1-4; 8 bases are shared with TRBD1. J was trimmed by 7 bases and V by 5 bases; bases with no gene match: 6. Germline lookup yields CDR1 SEHNR and CDR2 FQNEAQ (reference sequence). The CDR3 consists of 14 residues. DNA for the CDR3: TGTGCCAGCAGCCTCGGACAGGGTGGTGAAAAACTGTTTTTT. Translated: CASSLGQGGEKLFF. The full variable domain, rest sourced from reference TRBV7-9 and TRBJ1-4, is DTGVSQNPRHKITKRGQNVTFRCDPISEHNRLYWYRQTLGQGPEFLTYFQNEAQLEKSRLLSDRFSAERPKGSFSTLEIQRTEQGDSAMYLCASSLGQGGEKLFFGSGTQLSVL.

Concerning this clone itself: This clone may be a read error of a much larger clone one base away. The chain is built from TRBV27 and TRBJ2-3; 11 nucleotides line up with TRBD2. CDR3 size: 15 residues. Germline V gives CDR1 MNHEY, CDR2 SMNVEV (reference sequence). Trimming at V came to 6 bases and at J to 0 bases, leaving 2 bases not matched to a gene. The CDR3 DNA follows: TGTGCCAGCAGCCGGACTAGCGGGAGCACAGATACGCAGTATTTT. Protein product: CASSRTSGSTDTQYF.

The CDR3: CASRGLGSGNTIYF. For the CDR3, the DNA is TGTGCCAGCAGGGGACTTGGCTCTGGAAACACCATATATTTT. V gene TRBV27 combines with J gene TRBJ1-3, with D maybe TRBD1 (5 bases). This CDR3 has 14 amino acids. Trimming took 6 bases from V and 0 from J, leaving 9 bases between them. Germline V CDR1 and CDR2: MNHEY, SMNVEV (reference sequence).

The chain links TRBV28 to TRBJ1-1; D is possibly TRBD1 (6 bases). CDR1 is MDHEN and CDR2 is SYDVKM in the germline V gene. CDR3 length equals 16 residues. V was cut by 3 bases and J by 3 bases, with 17 bases left in between. The chain's CDR3 is CASSLGAALGYTEAFF. Here the CDR3 DNA reads TGTGCCAGCAGTTTGGGGGCGGCTCTAGGTTACACTGAAGCTTTCTTT.

This sequence joins TRBV5-1 and TRBJ2-5; possibly TRBD2 for D (6 bases). The length of the CDR3 is 14 residues. CDR1 SGHRS and CDR2 YFSETQ come from the germline V gene. Between the trimmed V and J ends, which lost 4 bases and 4 bases, there was a span of 14 bases. CDR3: CASSPTGDGETQYF. CDR3 coding DNA: TGCGCCAGCAGCCCTACGGGGGACGGAGAGACCCAGTACTTC.